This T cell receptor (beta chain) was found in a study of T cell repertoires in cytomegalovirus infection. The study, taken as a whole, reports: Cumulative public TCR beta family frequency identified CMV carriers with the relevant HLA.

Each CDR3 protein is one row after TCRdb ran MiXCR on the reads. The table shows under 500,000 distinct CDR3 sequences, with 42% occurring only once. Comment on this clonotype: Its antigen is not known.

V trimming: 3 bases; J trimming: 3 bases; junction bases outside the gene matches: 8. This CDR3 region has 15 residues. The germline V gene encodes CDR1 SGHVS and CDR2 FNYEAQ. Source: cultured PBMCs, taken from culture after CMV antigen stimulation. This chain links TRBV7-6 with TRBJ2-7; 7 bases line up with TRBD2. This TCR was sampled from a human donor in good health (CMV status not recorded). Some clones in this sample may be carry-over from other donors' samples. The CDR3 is CASSLGLAVDYEQYF. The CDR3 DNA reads TGTGCCAGCAGCTTGGGGCTAGCGGTGGACTACGAGCAGTACTTC.